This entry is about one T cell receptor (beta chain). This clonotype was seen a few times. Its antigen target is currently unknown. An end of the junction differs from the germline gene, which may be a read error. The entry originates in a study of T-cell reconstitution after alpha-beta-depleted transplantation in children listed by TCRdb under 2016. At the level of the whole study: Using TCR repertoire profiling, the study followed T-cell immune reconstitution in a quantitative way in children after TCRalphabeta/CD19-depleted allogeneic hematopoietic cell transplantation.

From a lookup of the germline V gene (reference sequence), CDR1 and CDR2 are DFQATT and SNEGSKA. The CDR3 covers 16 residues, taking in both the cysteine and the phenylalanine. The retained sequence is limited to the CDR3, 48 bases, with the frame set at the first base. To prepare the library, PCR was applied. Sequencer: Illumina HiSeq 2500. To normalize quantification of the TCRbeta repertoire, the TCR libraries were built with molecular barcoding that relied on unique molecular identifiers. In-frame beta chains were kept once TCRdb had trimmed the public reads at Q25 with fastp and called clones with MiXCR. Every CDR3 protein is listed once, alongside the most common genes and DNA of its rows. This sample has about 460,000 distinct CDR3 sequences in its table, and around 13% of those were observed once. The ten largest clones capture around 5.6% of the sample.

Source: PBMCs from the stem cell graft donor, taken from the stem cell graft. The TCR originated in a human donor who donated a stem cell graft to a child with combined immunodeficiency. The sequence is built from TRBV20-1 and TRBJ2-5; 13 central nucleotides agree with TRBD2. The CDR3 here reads CSARPRGRLTSGRLNF. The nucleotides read TGCAGTGCGCGGCCCAGGGGGCGCTTGACTAGCGGGAGGCTGAACTTC.